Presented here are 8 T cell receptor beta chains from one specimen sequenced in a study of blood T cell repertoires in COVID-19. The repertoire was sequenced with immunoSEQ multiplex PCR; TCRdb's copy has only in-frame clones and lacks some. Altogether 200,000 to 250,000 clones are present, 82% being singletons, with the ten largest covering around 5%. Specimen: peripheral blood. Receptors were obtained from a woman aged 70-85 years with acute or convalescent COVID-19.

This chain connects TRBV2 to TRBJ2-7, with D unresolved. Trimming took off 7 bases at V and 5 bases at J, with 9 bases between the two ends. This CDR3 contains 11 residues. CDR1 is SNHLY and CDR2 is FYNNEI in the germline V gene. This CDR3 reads CASMLGHEQYF. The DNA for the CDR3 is TGTGCCAGCATGTTGGGCCACGAGCAGTACTTC.

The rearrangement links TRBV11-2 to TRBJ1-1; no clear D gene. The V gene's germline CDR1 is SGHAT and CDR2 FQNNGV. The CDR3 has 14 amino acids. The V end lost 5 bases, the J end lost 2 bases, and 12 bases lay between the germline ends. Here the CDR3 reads CASSPRLINTEAFF. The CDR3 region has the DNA TGTGCCAGCAGCCCACGTCTAATAAACACTGAAGCTTTCTTT.

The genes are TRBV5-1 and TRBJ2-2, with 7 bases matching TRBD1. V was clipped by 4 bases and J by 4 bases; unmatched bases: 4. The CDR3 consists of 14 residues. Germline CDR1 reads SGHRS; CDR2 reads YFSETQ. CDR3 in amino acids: CASSGTEFTGELFF. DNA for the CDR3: TGCGCCAGCAGCGGGACAGAGTTCACCGGGGAGCTGTTTTTT.

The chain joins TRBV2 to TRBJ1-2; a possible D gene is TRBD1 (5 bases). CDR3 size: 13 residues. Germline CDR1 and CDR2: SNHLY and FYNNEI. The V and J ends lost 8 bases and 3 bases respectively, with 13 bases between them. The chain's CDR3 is CASREGIDYGYTF. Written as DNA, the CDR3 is TGTGCCAGCCGGGAGGGGATCGACTATGGCTACACCTTC.

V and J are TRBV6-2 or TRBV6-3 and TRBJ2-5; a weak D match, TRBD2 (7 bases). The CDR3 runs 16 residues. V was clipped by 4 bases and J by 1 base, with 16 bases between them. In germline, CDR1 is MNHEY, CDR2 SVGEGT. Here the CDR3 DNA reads TGTGCCAGCAGTTTACCTAAGGGGGGGGTCCAAGAGACCCAGTACTTC. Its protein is CASSLPKGGVQETQYF.

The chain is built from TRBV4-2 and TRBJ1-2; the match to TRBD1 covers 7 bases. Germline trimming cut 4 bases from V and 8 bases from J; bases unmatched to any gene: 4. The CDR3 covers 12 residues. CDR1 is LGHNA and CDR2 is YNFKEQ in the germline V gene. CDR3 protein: CASSPGTDGYTF. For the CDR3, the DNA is TGTGCCAGCAGCCCGGGGACAGACGGCTACACCTTC.

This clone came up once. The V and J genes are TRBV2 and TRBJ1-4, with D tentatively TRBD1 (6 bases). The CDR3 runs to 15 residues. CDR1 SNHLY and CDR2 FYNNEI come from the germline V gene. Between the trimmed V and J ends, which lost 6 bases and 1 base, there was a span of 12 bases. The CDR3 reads CASSSQGLTNEKLFF. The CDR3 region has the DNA TGTGCCAGCAGCTCCCAGGGGCTAACTAATGAAAAACTGTTTTTT.

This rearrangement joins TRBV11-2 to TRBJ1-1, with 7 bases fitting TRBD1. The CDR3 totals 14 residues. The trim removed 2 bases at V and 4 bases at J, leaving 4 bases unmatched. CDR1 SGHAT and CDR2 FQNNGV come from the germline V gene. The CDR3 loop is CASSLTGETTEAFF. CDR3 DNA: TGTGCCAGCAGCTTAACAGGGGAGACCACTGAAGCTTTCTTT.